Reported below is one T cell receptor (beta chain). Its target is unknown. These data are taken from a study of T cell responses to AZD1222 COVID-19 vaccine. Germline V gene data show CDR1 as SGHVS and CDR2 as FNYEAQ. The CDR3 has 16 amino acids. V lost 1 base and J 2 bases, leaving 13 bases between the germline ends. Sequencing was performed with immunoSEQ multiplex PCR; in TCRdb, only in-frame clones are kept and a portion is missing. Of 150,000 to 200,000 clones in the sample, roughly 92% are singletons; the top ten hold less than 1.5%. The study's findings and limits: Regions 160-218 and 743-854 held dominance among vaccine-associated CD4 TCRs, which spanned spike. Repertoires were sampled only after the peak T cell response. Nearly half of unique spike-specific TCRs reportedly avoided B.1.351 and B.1.1.7 mutated regions. Only a handful of individuals given AZD1222 were seropositive at baseline.

This sample comprised peripheral blood, obtained 28 days after the second AZD1222 dose. This clonotype was sampled from an adult who received the AZD1222 COVID-19 vaccine. The gene calls are TRBV7-6 and TRBJ2-3; tentatively, D is TRBD1 or TRBD2 (5 bases each). The CDR3 sequence: CASSLGRGRITDTQYF. CDR3 sequence (DNA): TGTGCCAGCAGCTTAGGCCGGGGCAGAATCACAGATACGCAGTATTTT.